This T cell receptor beta chain was found in a study of OX40 agonist ivuxolimab in advanced cancers. For the study in its entirety: The costimulatory receptor OX40 (CD134) was targeted by ivuxolimab, a fully human IgG2 agonistic monoclonal antibody. Intravenous ivuxolimab was administered to patients every 2 weeks at six dose levels: 0.01, 0.1, 0.3, 1.5, 3 and 10 mg/kg. Of the approximately 50 patients in dose escalation, 19 had hepatocellular carcinoma, some 15 had melanoma, 9 had renal cell carcinoma and 9 had head and neck cancer. A male proportion of about 79% and a mean age of 60 years, ranging from roughly 23 to 90, were recorded for the dose-escalation cohort. Prior anti-PD-1, anti-PD-L1 or anti-CTLA-4 therapy was permitted, and approximately 41% of dose-escalation patients had received checkpoint inhibitors. Partial responses occurred in three dose-escalation patients: two with cutaneous melanoma and one with hepatocellular carcinoma. Peripheral TCRbeta sequencing aimed to test whether ivuxolimab altered TCR sequence diversity and caused clonal T-cell expansion. The monotherapy dose-escalation portion (N ≈ 56 patients) of the phase I ivuxolimab trial is reported in the paper. General study outcomes and caveats: In the 0.1-3.0 mg/kg groups, partial responders were among the patients with the lowest normalized peripheral clonal expansion, particularly in CD8+ T cells. Which antigens the clonally expanded peripheral T cells were specific for was not determined. Low levels of normalized T-cell clonal expansion were also seen in some nonresponding patients. After ivuxolimab, CD8+ T cells had more expanded clones than CD4+ T cells on average. Clonal expansion of both CD4+ and CD8+ blood T cells was observed from baseline to week 6 at doses 0.1 to 3.0 mg/kg.

This clone was detected only a few times. Which antigen it targets is not known. The input lacks base qualities; no much larger clone sits a single base away. To sequence the TCRbeta CDR3 region, genomic DNA was isolated from the sorted cells. The immunoSEQ Assay was used to sequence the TCRbeta CDR3 regions. Not all clones reach the TCRdb copy of this immuneACCESS table, which keeps in-frame sequences only. Checked studies attribute under half of the gap to unresolved V genes and leave the rest unexplained. For this sample the table gives about 54,000 clones, of which approximately 89% were detected only once. The top ten constitute over 10% of the sample. Patients with a history of autoimmune disease or receiving systemic immunosuppression were excluded from the trial. Peripheral blood for TCR sequencing was collected from all dose cohorts at baseline, on cycle 4 day 1, and on cycle 7 day 1. Samples came from an open-label, multicenter, first-in-human phase I dose-escalation trial of ivuxolimab. Adults with locally advanced or metastatic melanoma, renal cell, hepatocellular, or head and neck squamous cell carcinoma were enrolled in the trial. Before TCR sequencing, CD4+ and CD8+ T cells were separately sorted from peripheral blood.

CDR1 and CDR2 are read off the germline V gene as SGHRS and YFSETQ. Measured from the cysteine to the phenylalanine, the CDR3 is 15 residues long. Only the CDR3 part of the read is kept: 45 bases, read in frame from the first base. V is cut by 4 bases and J by 2 bases, and the space between the germline ends is 12 bases. The sequences come from CD4+ or CD8+ T cells sorted from blood, collected in a trial of the OX40 agonist ivuxolimab. The rearranged segments are TRBV5-1 and TRBJ2-2, with the D segment possibly TRBD1 or TRBD2, each aligning over 5 bases. The sequence was collected from an adult with an advanced solid tumor such as melanoma, head and neck, liver or kidney cancer. For the CDR3, the sequence is CASSQGTANTGELFF. At the DNA level, the sequence is TGCGCCAGCAGCCAAGGGACCGCAAACACCGGGGAGCTGTTTTTT.